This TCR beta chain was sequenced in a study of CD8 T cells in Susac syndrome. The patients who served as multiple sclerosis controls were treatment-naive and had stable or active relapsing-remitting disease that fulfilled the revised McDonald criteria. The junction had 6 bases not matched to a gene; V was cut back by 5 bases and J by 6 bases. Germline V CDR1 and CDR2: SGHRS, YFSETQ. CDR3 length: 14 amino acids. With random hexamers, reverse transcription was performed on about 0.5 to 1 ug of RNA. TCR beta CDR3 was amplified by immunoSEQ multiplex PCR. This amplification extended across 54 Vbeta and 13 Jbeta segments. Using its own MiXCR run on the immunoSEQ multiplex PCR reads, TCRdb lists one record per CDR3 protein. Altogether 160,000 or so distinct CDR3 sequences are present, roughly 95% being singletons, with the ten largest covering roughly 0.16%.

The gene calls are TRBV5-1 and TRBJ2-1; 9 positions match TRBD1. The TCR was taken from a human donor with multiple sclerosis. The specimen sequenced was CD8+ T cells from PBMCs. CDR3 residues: CASRAGQGINEQFF. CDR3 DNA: TGCGCCAGCAGAGCGGGACAGGGAATCAATGAGCAGTTCTTC.